This T cell receptor (beta chain) was sequenced in a study of blood T cell repertoires in COVID-19. Whole-study context: The origin of the acute and convalescent COVID-19 samples was the United States, Italy and Spain. T cells, B-cell-depleted T cells, or PBMCs provided the cDNA or gDNA that served as material.

Original processing methods: The assay estimated nucleated cells by amplifying reference gene primers. Profiling relied on immunoSEQ multiplex PCR, and the TCRdb table lists in-frame clones only, not all of them. V and J calls and clone size follow that table, whereas D and trimming were derived from the DNA. The sample consists of 200,000 or so clones, 80% to 90% of them appearing once. V lost 0 bases and J 4 bases, leaving 7 bases between the germline ends. The CDR3 length is 13 residues. Germline V gene lookup returns CDR1 SGHRS and CDR2 YFSETQ. This sequence originates from a man aged 45-65 years who had recovered from COVID-19. V and J are TRBV5-1 and TRBJ2-5; a possible D gene is TRBD2 (5 bases). The material sequenced was peripheral blood. The CDR3 bases are TGCGCCAGCAGCTTGGGTGCGGGAGAGACCCAGTACTTC. Its protein product is CASSLGAGETQYF.